This note documents a single TCR beta chain sequence. Here immunoSEQ multiplex PCR was the method, and the copy in TCRdb shows in-frame clones only, minus some. The sample carries 300,000 to 450,000 clones, about 90% recorded once. The data derive from a study of Ad26.COV2.S vaccination and SARS-CoV-2 variants. The CDR3 loop spans 13 amino acids. Unmatched junction bases numbered 4, after V lost 8 bases and J lost 4 bases. Per the germline V gene, CDR1 is ENHRY and CDR2 is SYGVKD. The chain links TRBV10-3 to TRBJ2-1; 8 bases map to TRBD2. Here the sequenced sample was peripheral blood, taken after recovery from COVID-19. This clonotype was sampled from a human donor who had recovered from COVID-19. Here the CDR3 reads CAIAPGGYNEQFF. CDR3 coding DNA: TGTGCCATCGCGCCGGGGGGGTACAATGAGCAGTTCTTC.